Sequencing of this T cell receptor (beta chain) was carried out in a study of spatial heterogeneity in lung cancer (dated by TCRdb to about 2019). Study-level background: Beta-chain transcripts were consistently detected in greater numbers than alpha-chain transcripts, which likely reflects a higher abundance of beta-chain transcripts. Nonsynonymous mutation counts, determined by whole-exome sequencing of tumor tissue, were related to features of the TCR repertoire. TCR alpha and beta repertoires were quantitatively compared across multiple tumor regions, matched nontumor lung and blood in non-small cell lung cancer. A strong correlation was found between TCR transcript counts in tumor regions and a T cell transcriptional module score from matched bulk RNA-seq. Both alpha and beta chains were TCR-sequenced in a few hundred tumor regions, approximately 67 matched nontumor lung samples and over 55 PBMC samples obtained at surgery. In the raw uncorrected reads, each unique combination of TCR and UMI appeared on average more than ten times.

Library prep was done by 5' RACE. For sequencing, a NextSeq 500 was employed. In the TCR library protocol, a unique molecular identifier was attached to each TCR cDNA molecule so that PCR and sequencing errors could be corrected. The published analysis was carried out like this. TCR identification, UMI-based error correction and CDR3 extraction were all carried out with Decombinator tools. TCRs above a frequency of 2 per 1,000, corresponding to the top 1% of the tumor frequency distribution, were defined as expanded. Expanded tumor TCRs statistically deemed absent (corrected P<0.05) from at least one tumor region were classed as regional, and all other expanded tumor TCRs were classed as ubiquitous. Each repertoire was subsampled 100 times to 5,000 TCRs, after which Renyi diversity was computed with the R vegan package. To build CDR3 similarity networks, amino acid triplet string-kernel similarity was used, and CDR3s were connected when their pairwise similarity was above 0.82. TCRdb reprocessing: public reads trimmed at Q25 with fastp, clones called with MiXCR, in-frame beta chains kept. Identical CDR3 protein sequences are pooled into one entry, listed with their most common genes and DNA. The V and J calls here are based on TCRdb, not the publication. This sample holds around 2,200 distinct CDR3 sequences; over 20% were observed only once. The ten largest clonotypes hold around 11% of the sample.

Overall study outcomes, separate from this receptor: Counts of ubiquitous and regional expanded TCRs were found to correlate with counts of ubiquitous and regional nonsynonymous mutations, respectively. The tumor nonsynonymous mutation count correlated with the number of expanded intratumoral alpha and beta TCRs. Additional single-cell paired TCR alpha and beta sequencing was considered necessary to confirm, at a functional level, the hypothesis that regional TCRs recognize regional mutations. TCR-seq was estimated to cover only 6.5% to 9% of tumor T cells for alpha chains and around 13% for beta chains.

Spanning cysteine to phenylalanine, the CDR3 consists of 14 amino acids. Only CDR3 DNA remains: 42 bases, in frame from the first base. Relative to germline, V is missing 2 bases and J is missing 4 bases, with 3 bases of the junction outside any gene match. From a lookup of the germline V gene, CDR1 and CDR2 are SGHDT and YYEEEE. By its share of the sample, this clonotype is medium-sized (0.01 to 0.1%). Its target antigen remains unknown. The sample holds no much larger clone one base away, and base qualities are not on file. The library was built for alpha chains, so this beta chain is an off-target read and its size means little. Sample time point, as interpreted from the label and publication: sample taken at primary tumor resection. The donors were fewer than 90 patients from the lung TRACERx cohort who had early-stage, untreated non-small cell lung cancer. TCR sequencing used whole RNA extracted from tumor and nontumor lung tissue, or from cryopreserved PBMC samples, without cell sorting. Patients were selected for TCR sequencing only if sufficient RNA was available from at least two tumor regions. Tumor and adjacent nontumor lung specimens were reviewed by a lung pathologist before selection.

The sample here was lung tumor tissue, taken at surgery. The V gene is TRBV5-6 and the J gene is TRBJ2-3; TRBD2 lines up with 8 middle nucleotides. This receptor was taken from a male donor with early-stage non-small cell lung cancer. The nucleotides read TGTGCCAGCAGCTTCAGCGGGAGCGCAGATACGCAGTATTTT. Its protein product is CASSFSGSADTQYF.